One sample yielded the 20 T cell receptor beta chains listed below, sequenced in a study of radiotherapy plus CTLA-4 blockade in lung cancer. Measured with immunoSEQ multiplex PCR; TCRdb has only the in-frame clones, and not every one. The sample contains around 40,000 clones, around 85% of which appear only once. The sample in question was peripheral blood, obtained from a patient treated with radiotherapy plus ipilimumab. These receptors originate from a human donor with non-small cell lung cancer who had stable disease on radiotherapy plus ipilimumab.

The chain uses TRBV5-1 and TRBJ2-1, with TRBD2 identical over 9 bases. The CDR3 loop spans 16 amino acids. The J segment lost 8 bases and the V segment lost 0 bases, leaving 9 bases of the junction unmatched. Germline CDR1 and CDR2: SGHRS and YFSETQ. CDR3 in DNA: TGCGCCAGCAGCTTGGATAGCGGGAGTACGATCGATGAGCAGTTCTTC. Its protein product is CASSLDSGSTIDEQFF. Looking up the rest from reference TRBV5-1 and TRBJ2-1 gives the full variable domain: KAGVTQTPRYLIKTRGQQVTLSCSPISGHRSVSWYQQTPGQGLQFLFEYFSETQRNKGNFPGRFSGRQFSNSRSEMNVSTLELGDSALYLCASSLDSGSTIDEQFFGPGTRLTVL.

This chain links TRBV7-2 with TRBJ2-1, with 7 bases lining up with TRBD2. The CDR3 has 15 amino acids. CDR1 and CDR2 (germline): SGHTA, FQGNSA. The V gene end was trimmed by 1 base and the J gene end by 4 bases; junction bases not matched to a gene: 4. CDR3 residues: CASSLVASGYNEQFF. CDR3 bases: TGTGCCAGCAGCTTAGTCGCTAGCGGATACAATGAGCAGTTCTTC.

The CDR3 spells CASSPQTSGPYNEQFF. CDR3 nucleotides: TGCGCCAGCAGCCCTCAGACTAGCGGACCGTACAATGAGCAGTTCTTC. V is TRBV4-1 and J is TRBJ2-1, with 9 bases matching TRBD2. The CDR3 length is 16 residues. The V gene's germline CDR1 is MGHRA and CDR2 YSYEKL. The V segment lost 4 bases and the J segment 4 bases; nucleotides outside the gene matches: 8.

The chain recombines TRBV28 with TRBJ2-7; 9 nucleotides align to TRBD2. After removal of 6 bases from V and 3 bases from J, the junction contained 9 bases not matched to a gene. Germline lookup yields CDR1 MDHEN and CDR2 SYDVKM. The length of the CDR3 is 15 residues. The CDR3 sequence: CASSQSSGSIYEQYF. The CDR3 bases are TGTGCCAGCAGCCAGAGTAGCGGGAGTATCTACGAGCAGTACTTC.

The chain carries TRBV5-4 and TRBJ1-3; D gene uncertain. The V end was cut by 2 bases, the J end by 2 bases, with 5 bases between. Germline V gives CDR1 SGHNT, CDR2 YYREEE (reference sequence). The CDR3 sequence is 13 residues long. DNA of the CDR3: TGTGCCAGCAGCTTTGACACTGGAAACACCATATATTTT. Protein sequence: CASSFDTGNTIYF. Combining the CDR3 with reference TRBV5-4 and TRBJ1-3 gives the whole variable domain ETGVTQSPTHLIKTRGQQVTLRCSSQSGHNTVSWYQQALGQGPQFIFQYYREEENGRGNFPPRFSGLQFPNYSSELNVNALELDDSALYLCASSFDTGNTIYFGEGSWLTVV.

V usage is TRBV5-8 and J usage is TRBJ1-1; TRBD1 aligns across 8 bases. J gave up 12 bases and V 3 bases, and 22 bases lay outside the gene matches. The CDR3 covers 17 residues. The germline CDR1 and CDR2 sequences are SGHTS and YDEGEE. The CDR3 loop is CASSSTTRAVDRAESFF. The CDR3, as DNA: TGTGCCAGCAGCTCGACTACAAGGGCGGTGGACAGGGCGGAGTCTTTCTTT.

This clone was seen a handful of times. The rearrangement links TRBV7-9 to TRBJ2-7; 7 positions match TRBD2. The germline V gene encodes CDR1 SEHNR and CDR2 FQNEAQ (reference sequence). Germline trimming cut 3 bases from V and 4 bases from J; bases unmatched to any gene: 15. The CDR3 totals 17 residues. The CDR3 region has the DNA TGTGCCAGCAGCTTGGGGGGGAGGGGTATCGCGGGTTACGAGCAGTACTTC. It yields the protein CASSLGGRGIAGYEQYF.

The rearrangement links TRBV28 to TRBJ2-7; 8 bases match TRBD1. The V gene end was trimmed by 3 bases and the J gene end by 7 bases; junction bases not matched to a gene: 8. The CDR3 consists of 14 residues. Germline loops: CDR1 MDHEN, CDR2 SYDVKM. CDR3 sequence reads: CASSFQTGVVEQYF. The CDR3 DNA reads as TGTGCCAGCAGTTTCCAGACAGGGGTTGTTGAGCAGTACTTC. Looking up the rest from reference TRBV28 and TRBJ2-7 gives the full variable domain: DVKVTQSSRYLVKRTGEKVFLECVQDMDHENMFWYRQDPGLGLRLIYFSYDVKMKEKGDIPEGYSVSREKKERFSLILESASTNQTSMYLCASSFQTGVVEQYFGPGTRLTVT.

The chain joins TRBV7-9 to TRBJ2-1; 8 bases line up with TRBD2. Trimming cost V 5 bases and J 4 bases; bases outside gene matches: 4. CDR3 length equals 14 residues. Germline V gene sequence: CDR1 SEHNR, CDR2 FQNEAQ (reference sequence). CDR3 nucleotides: TGTGCCAGCAGCGCGACTAGCGCATACAATGAGCAGTTCTTC. This translates into CASSATSAYNEQFF.

The J gene is TRBJ2-1, the V gene TRBV12-5; D might be TRBD2 (5 bases). This CDR3 has 13 amino acids. Germline assignment: CDR1 LGHNT and CDR2 FRNRAP. V was shortened by 5 bases and J by 7 bases, with 12 bases between the two germline ends. CDR3 region: CASGPSPSNEQFF. The DNA of the CDR3 is TGTGCTAGTGGTCCTAGCCCGTCAAATGAGCAGTTCTTC.

The chain carries TRBV4-3 and TRBJ2-3; no clear D. Deletions cut 1 base from V and 0 bases from J, with 11 bases between. Germline V gives CDR1 LGHNA, CDR2 YSLEER. The CDR3 totals 16 residues. CDR3 residues: CASSQVLSLSTDTQYF. CDR3 nucleotide sequence: TGCGCCAGCAGCCAAGTTCTCTCTTTAAGCACAGATACGCAGTATTTT.

The genes are TRBV27 and TRBJ1-3; TRBD1 is a possible D gene (6 bases). CDR3 size: 16 residues. The germline V gene has CDR1 MNHEY and CDR2 SMNVEV (reference sequence). The V end was cut by 5 bases, the J end by 0 bases, with 14 bases between. The CDR3 region is CASSTGTALSGNTIYF. In DNA form, the CDR3 reads TGTGCCAGCAGTACAGGGACCGCGCTCTCTGGAAACACCATATATTTT.

This clone turned up a few times. The V call is TRBV7-9, the J call TRBJ1-1, with a tentative D call TRBD1 (6 bases). The germline gives CDR1 SEHNR, CDR2 FQNEAQ (reference sequence). V was trimmed by 2 bases and J by 4 bases, leaving 14 bases between them. This CDR3 is built from 15 residues. This CDR3 is CASSLSGGRGTEAFF. The CDR3 DNA sequence: TGTGCCAGCAGCTTATCTGGGGGCCGGGGCACTGAAGCTTTCTTT. Based on the CDR3 plus reference TRBV7-9 and TRBJ1-1, the full variable domain is DTGVSQNPRHKITKRGQNVTFRCDPISEHNRLYWYRQTLGQGPEFLTYFQNEAQLEKSRLLSDRFSAERPKGSFSTLEIQRTEQGDSAMYLCASSLSGGRGTEAFFGQGTRLTVV.

V gene TRBV7-9 combines with J gene TRBJ1-4, with D hard to call. Trimming removed 5 bases from V and 6 bases from J, with 13 bases in between. The length of the CDR3 is 14 residues. In germline, CDR1 is SEHNR, CDR2 FQNEAQ (reference sequence). In DNA, the CDR3 is TGTGCCAGCAGCGCCGGGATTGGGGATGAAAAACTGTTTTTT. This sequence encodes CASSAGIGDEKLFF.

The V gene is TRBV30, the J gene TRBJ2-3; TRBD2 matches 11 bases. J was trimmed by 2 bases and V by 2 bases; bases with no gene match: 3. The germline gives CDR1 GTSNPN, CDR2 SVGIG (reference sequence). This CDR3 has 15 amino acids. CDR3 region: CAWSRLAGTTDTQYF. The CDR3 coding sequence is TGTGCCTGGAGTAGACTAGCGGGGACCACAGATACGCAGTATTTT.

This chain connects TRBV6-5 to TRBJ1-2; the match to TRBD1 covers 7 bases. The CDR3 runs 14 residues. V was clipped by 2 bases and J by 4 bases; unmatched bases: 4. Per the germline V gene, CDR1 is MNHEY and CDR2 is SVGAGI. CDR3: CASSYLQGIYGYTF. The CDR3 bases are TGTGCCAGCAGTTACCTACAGGGGATCTATGGCTACACCTTC.

The rearrangement links TRBV5-1 to TRBJ2-2; the match to TRBD2 covers 8 bases. The CDR3 covers 16 residues. V dropped 0 bases and J dropped 4; count of bases not matched to a gene: 5. CDR1 and CDR2 (germline): SGHRS, YFSETQ. CDR3 region: CASSLGAGEVTGELFF. CDR3 nucleotides: TGCGCCAGCAGCTTGGGAGCGGGAGAAGTCACCGGGGAGCTGTTTTTT.

The chain uses TRBV7-2 and TRBJ2-3; D not certain. The CDR3 contains 12 residues. Germline V gives CDR1 SGHTA, CDR2 FQGNSA. Between the trimmed V and J ends, which lost 1 base and 6 bases, there was a span of 5 bases. CDR3 residues: CASSLDWDTQYF. The CDR3 bases are TGTGCCAGCAGCTTAGACTGGGATACGCAGTATTTT.

The gene calls are TRBV7-5 and TRBJ2-7; the table's D gene call, TRBD2, was not cross checked with the DNA. TRBV7-5 is a pseudogene segment. This CDR3 region has 18 residues. As DNA, the CDR3 is TGTGTCAGAAGCTCTAGGGAGGGACTAGCGGGAGGTTCCTACGAGCAGTACTTC. Translated, it gives CVRSSREGLAGGSYEQYF.

The chain couples TRBV2 to TRBJ1-5, with a possible D match to TRBD1 (6 bases). V dropped 3 bases and J dropped 0 bases, with 9 bases sitting between them. Germline-derived CDR1 and CDR2 are SNHLY and FYNNEI. The CDR3 extends over 15 amino acids. The CDR3: CASSEGHTSNQPQHF. Here the CDR3 DNA reads TGTGCCAGCAGTGAGGGACATACTAGCAATCAGCCCCAGCATTTT.